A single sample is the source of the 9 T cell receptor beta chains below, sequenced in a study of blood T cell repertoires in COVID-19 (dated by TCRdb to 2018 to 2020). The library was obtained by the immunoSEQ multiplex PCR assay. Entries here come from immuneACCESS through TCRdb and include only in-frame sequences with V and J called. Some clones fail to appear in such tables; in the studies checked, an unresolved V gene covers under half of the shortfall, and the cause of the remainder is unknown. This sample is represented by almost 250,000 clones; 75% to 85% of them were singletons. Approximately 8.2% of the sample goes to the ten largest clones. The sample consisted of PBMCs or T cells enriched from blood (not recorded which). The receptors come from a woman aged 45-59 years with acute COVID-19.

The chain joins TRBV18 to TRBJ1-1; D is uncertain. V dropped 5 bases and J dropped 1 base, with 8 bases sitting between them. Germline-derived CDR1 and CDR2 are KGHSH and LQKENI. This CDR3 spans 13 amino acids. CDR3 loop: CASSSQWNTEAFF. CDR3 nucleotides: TGTGCCAGCTCATCCCAATGGAACACTGAAGCTTTCTTT.

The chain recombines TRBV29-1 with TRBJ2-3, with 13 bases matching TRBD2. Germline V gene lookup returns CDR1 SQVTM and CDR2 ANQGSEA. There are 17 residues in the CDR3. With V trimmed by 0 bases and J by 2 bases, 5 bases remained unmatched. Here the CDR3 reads CSVEDPTSGGHTDTQYF. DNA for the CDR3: TGCAGCGTTGAAGATCCGACTAGCGGGGGGCACACAGATACGCAGTATTTT.

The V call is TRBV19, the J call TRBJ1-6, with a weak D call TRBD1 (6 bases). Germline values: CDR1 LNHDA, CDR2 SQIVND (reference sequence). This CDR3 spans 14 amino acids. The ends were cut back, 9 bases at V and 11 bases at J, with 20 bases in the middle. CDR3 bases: TGTGCCAGCTTCGACAGGAACGGATTTGCACCCCTCCACTTT. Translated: CASFDRNGFAPLHF.

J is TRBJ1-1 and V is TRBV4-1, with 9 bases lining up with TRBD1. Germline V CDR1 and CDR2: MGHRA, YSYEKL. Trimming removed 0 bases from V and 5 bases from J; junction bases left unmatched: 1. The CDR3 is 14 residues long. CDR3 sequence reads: CASSQDDRGTEAFF. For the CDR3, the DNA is TGCGCCAGCAGCCAAGACGACAGGGGGACTGAAGCTTTCTTT.

CDR3 coding DNA: TGTGCCAGCAGCCAAGCTCCCGGGGGCAATCAGCCCCAGCATTTT. This sequence encodes CASSQAPGGNQPQHF. This rearrangement joins TRBV3-1 (or the pseudogene TRBV3-2) to TRBJ1-5; D remains ambiguous. V shed 1 base and J shed 2 bases, with 9 bases lying between them. Per the germline V gene, CDR1 is LGHDT and CDR2 is YNNKEL (reference sequence). This CDR3 has 15 amino acids.

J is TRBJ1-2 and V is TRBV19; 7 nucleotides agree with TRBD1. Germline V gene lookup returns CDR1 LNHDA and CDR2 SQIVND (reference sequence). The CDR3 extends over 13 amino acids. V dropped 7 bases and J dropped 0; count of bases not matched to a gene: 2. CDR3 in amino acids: CASKDRPNYGYTF. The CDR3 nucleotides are TGTGCCAGTAAGGACAGGCCTAACTATGGCTACACCTTC.

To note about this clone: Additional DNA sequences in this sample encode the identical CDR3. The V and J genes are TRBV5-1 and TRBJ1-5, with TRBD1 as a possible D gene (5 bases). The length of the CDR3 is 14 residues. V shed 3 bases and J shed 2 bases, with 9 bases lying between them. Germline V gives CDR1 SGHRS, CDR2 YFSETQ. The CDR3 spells CASSSSGGNQPQHF. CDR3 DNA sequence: TGCGCCAGCAGCTCTTCGGGGGGCAATCAGCCCCAGCATTTT.

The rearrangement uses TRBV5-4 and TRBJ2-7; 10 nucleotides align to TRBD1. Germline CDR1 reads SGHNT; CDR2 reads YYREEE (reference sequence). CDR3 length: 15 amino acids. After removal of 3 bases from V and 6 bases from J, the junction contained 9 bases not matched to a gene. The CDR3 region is CASSSRQGALGEQYF. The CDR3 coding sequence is TGTGCCAGCAGCTCGAGACAGGGGGCGCTGGGCGAGCAGTACTTC.

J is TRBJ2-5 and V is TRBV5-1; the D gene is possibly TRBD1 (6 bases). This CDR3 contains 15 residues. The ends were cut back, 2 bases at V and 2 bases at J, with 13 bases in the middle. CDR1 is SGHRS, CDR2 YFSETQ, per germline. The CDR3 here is CASSLQGQIQETQYF. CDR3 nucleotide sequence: TGCGCCAGCAGCTTACAAGGACAGATACAAGAGACCCAGTACTTC. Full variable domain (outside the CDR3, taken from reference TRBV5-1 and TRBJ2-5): KAGVTQTPRYLIKTRGQQVTLSCSPISGHRSVSWYQQTPGQGLQFLFEYFSETQRNKGNFPGRFSGRQFSNSRSEMNVSTLELGDSALYLCASSLQGQIQETQYFGPGTRLLVL.